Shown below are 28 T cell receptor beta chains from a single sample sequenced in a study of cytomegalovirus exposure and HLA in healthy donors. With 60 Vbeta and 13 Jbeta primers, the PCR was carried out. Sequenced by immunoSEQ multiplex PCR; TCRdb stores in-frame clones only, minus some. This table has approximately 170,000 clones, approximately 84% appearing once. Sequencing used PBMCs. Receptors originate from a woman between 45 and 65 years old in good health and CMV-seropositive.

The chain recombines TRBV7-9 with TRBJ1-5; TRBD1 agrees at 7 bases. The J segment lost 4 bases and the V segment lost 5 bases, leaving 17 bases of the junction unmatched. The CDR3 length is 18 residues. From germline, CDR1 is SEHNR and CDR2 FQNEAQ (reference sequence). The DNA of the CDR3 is TGTGCCAGCAGCCCGGGGCCCCTTGGCAGGGGGAATAATCAGCCCCAGCATTTT. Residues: CASSPGPLGRGNNQPQHF.

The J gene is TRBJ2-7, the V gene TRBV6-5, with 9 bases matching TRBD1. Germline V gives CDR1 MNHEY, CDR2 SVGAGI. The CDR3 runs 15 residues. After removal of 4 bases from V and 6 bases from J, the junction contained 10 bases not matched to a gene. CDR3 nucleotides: TGTGCCAGCAGTTCCTACAGGGGGCGGCAAGGCGAGCAGTACTTC. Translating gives CASSSYRGRQGEQYF.

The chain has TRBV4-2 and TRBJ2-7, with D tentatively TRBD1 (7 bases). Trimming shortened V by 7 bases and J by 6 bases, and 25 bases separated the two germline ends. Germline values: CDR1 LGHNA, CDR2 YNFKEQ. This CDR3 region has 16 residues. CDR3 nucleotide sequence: TGTGCCAGCACGGAGGGTAGGGGGCGCCGGATCGGCGAGCAGTACTTC. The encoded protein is CASTEGRGRRIGEQYF.

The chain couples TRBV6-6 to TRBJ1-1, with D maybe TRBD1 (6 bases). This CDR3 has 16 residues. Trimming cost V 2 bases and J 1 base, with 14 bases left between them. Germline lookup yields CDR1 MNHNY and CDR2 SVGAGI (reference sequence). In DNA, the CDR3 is TGTGCCAGCAGTTACCCACGTGGACAGCGGAACACTGAAGCTTTCTTT. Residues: CASSYPRGQRNTEAFF.

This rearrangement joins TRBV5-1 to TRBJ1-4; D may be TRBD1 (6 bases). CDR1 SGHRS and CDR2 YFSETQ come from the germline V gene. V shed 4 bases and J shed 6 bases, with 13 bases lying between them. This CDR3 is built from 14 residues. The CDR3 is CASSRREGDEKLFF. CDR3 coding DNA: TGCGCCAGCAGCCGCAGGGAGGGGGATGAAAAACTGTTTTTT.

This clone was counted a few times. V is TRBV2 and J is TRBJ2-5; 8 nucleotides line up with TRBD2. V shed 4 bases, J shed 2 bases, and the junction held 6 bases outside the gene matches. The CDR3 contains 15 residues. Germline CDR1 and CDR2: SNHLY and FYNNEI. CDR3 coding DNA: TGTGCCAGCAGTGTTGGCGGGAGGCGACAAGAGACCCAGTACTTC. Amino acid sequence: CASSVGGRRQETQYF.

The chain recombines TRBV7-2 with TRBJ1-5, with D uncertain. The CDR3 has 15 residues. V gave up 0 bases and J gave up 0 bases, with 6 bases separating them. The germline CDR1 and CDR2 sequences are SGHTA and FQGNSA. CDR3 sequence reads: CASSLAGPSNQPQHF. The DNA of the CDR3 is TGTGCCAGCAGCTTAGCGGGCCCTAGCAATCAGCCCCAGCATTTT.

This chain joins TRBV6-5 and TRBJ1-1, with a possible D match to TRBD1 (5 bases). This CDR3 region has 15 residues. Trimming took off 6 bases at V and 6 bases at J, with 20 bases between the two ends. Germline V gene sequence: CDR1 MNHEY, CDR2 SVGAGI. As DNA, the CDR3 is TGTGCCAGCAGGCACCTTACCTCAGGGATATCTGAAGCTTTCTTT. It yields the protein CASRHLTSGISEAFF.

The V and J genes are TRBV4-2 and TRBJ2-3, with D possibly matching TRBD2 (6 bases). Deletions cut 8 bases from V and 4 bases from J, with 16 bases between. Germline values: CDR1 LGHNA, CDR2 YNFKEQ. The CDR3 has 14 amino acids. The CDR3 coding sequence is TGTGCCAGCGCCGGGGGAAAGGATGCAGATACGCAGTATTTT. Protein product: CASAGGKDADTQYF.

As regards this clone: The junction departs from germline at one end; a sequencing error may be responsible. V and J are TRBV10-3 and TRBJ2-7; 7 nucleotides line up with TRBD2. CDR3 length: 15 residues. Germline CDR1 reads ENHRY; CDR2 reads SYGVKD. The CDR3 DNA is TGTGCCGTCAGTGGGGGGGTAGCGGTTACCTACGAGCAGTACTTC. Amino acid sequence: CAVSGGVAVTYEQYF.

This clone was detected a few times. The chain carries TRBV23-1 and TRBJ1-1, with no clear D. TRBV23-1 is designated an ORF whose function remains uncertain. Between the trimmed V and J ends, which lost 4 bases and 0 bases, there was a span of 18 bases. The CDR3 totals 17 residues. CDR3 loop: CASSLARFSLMNTEAFF. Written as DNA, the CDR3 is TGCGCCAGCAGTCTGGCGAGGTTTTCCCTAATGAACACTGAAGCTTTCTTT.

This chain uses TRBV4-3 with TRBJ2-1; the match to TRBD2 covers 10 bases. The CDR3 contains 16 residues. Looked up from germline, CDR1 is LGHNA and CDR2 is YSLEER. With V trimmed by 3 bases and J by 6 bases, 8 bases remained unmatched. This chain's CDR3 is CASSQSPGLAINEQFF. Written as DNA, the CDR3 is TGCGCCAGCAGCCAGTCACCGGGACTAGCGATCAATGAGCAGTTCTTC.

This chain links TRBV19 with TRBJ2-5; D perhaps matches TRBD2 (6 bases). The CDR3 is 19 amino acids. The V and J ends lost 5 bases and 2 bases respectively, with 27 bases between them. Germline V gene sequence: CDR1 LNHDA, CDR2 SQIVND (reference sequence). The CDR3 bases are TGTGCCAGTAGTGCCAACTTTCCGGGACTCCGATCCCGACAAGAGACCCAGTACTTC. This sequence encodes CASSANFPGLRSRQETQYF.

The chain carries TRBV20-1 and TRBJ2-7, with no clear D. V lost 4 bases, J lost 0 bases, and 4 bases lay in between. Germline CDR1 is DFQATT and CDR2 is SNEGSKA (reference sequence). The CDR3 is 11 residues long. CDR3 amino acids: CSATFSYEQYF. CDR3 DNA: TGCAGTGCTACATTCTCCTACGAGCAGTACTTC.

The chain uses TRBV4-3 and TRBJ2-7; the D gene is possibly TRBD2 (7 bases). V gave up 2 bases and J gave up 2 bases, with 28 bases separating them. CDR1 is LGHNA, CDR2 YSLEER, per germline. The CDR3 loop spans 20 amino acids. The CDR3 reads CASSQTSKIGGGPIPYEQYF. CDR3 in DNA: TGCGCCAGCAGCCAAACCTCGAAAATCGGCGGGGGCCCTATCCCCTACGAGCAGTACTTC.

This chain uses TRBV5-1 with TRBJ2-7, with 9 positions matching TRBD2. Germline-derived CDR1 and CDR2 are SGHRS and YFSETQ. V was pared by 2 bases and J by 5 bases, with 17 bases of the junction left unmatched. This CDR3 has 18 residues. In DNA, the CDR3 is TGCGCCAGCAGCTTACGCATATCGGTAGCGGGAGCTCGGAACGAGCAGTACTTC. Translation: CASSLRISVAGARNEQYF.

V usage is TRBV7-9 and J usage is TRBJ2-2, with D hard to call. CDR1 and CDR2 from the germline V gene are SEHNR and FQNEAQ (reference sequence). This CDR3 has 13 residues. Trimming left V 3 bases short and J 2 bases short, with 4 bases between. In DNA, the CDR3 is TGTGCCAGCAGCTTCAGAAACACCGGGGAGCTGTTTTTT. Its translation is CASSFRNTGELFF.

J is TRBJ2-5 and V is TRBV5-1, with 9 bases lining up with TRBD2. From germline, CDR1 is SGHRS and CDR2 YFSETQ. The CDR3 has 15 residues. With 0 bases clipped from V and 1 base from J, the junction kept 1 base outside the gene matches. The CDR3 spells CASSLASGVQETQYF. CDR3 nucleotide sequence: TGCGCCAGCAGCTTGGCTAGCGGGGTCCAAGAGACCCAGTACTTC.

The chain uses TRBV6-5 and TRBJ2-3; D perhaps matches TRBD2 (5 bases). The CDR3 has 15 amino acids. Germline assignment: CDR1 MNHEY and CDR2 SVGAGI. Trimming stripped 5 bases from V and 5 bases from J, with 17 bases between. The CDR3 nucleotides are TGTGCCAGCAGTCGCGCCAAGCCTCGGGGAGATACGCAGTATTTT. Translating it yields CASSRAKPRGDTQYF.

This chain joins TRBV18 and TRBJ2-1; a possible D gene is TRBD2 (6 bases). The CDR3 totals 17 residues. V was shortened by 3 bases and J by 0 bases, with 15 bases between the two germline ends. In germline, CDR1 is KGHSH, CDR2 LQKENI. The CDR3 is CASSPFGGASSYNEQFF. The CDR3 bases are TGTGCCAGCTCACCGTTCGGAGGGGCGAGCTCCTACAATGAGCAGTTCTTC.

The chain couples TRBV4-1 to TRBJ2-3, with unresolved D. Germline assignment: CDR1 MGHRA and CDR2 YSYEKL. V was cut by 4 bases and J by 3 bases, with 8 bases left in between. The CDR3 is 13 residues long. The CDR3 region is CASSRSKTDTQYF. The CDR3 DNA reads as TGCGCCAGCAGCCGGTCTAAGACAGATACGCAGTATTTT.

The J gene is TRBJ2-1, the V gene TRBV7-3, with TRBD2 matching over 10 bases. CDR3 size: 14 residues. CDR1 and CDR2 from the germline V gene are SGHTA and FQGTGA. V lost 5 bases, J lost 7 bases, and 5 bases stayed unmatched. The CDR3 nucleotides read TGTGCCAGCAGCGCTAGCGGGGGAGGGAATGAGCAGTTCTTC. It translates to CASSASGGGNEQFF.

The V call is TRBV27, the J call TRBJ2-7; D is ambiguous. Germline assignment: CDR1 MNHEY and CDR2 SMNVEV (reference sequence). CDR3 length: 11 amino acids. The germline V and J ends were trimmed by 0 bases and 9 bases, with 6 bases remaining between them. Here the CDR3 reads CASSLSPGQYF. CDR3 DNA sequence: TGTGCCAGCAGTTTATCCCCCGGGCAGTACTTC.

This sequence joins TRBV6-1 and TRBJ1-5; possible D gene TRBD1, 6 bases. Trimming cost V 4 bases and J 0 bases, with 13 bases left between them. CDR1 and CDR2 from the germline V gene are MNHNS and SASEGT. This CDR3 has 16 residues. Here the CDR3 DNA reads TGTGCCAGCAGTGCAGGGGATCCTTCTAGCAATCAGCCCCAGCATTTT. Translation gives CASSAGDPSSNQPQHF.

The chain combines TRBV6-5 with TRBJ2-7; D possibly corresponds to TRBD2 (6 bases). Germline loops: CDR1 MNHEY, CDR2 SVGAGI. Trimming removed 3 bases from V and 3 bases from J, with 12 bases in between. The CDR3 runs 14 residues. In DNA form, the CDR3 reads TGTGCCAGCAGTTATCGGGGGAATAACTACGAGCAGTACTTC. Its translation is CASSYRGNNYEQYF.

CDR3 sequence: CASSAGTRDTEAFF. The CDR3, as DNA: TGTGCCAGCAGCGCCGGGACTAGAGACACTGAAGCTTTCTTT. V gene TRBV9 combines with J gene TRBJ1-1, with D tentatively TRBD1 (5 bases). The V end lost 3 bases, the J end lost 3 bases, and 12 bases lay between the germline ends. The CDR3 covers 14 residues. The germline V gene has CDR1 SGDLS and CDR2 YYNGEE.

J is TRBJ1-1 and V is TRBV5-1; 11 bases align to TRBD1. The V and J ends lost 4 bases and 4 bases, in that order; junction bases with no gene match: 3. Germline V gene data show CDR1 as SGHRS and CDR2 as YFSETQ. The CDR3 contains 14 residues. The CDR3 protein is CASSRGQGVTEAFF. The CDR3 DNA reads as TGCGCCAGCAGCCGGGGACAGGGGGTCACTGAAGCTTTCTTT.

CDR3 residues: CASSLTEGAGGYTF. The CDR3 region has the DNA TGCGCCAGCAGCCTCACGGAGGGGGCGGGTGGCTACACCTTC. V gene TRBV5-1 combines with J gene TRBJ1-2, with TRBD1 identical over 7 bases. In germline, CDR1 is SGHRS, CDR2 YFSETQ. Trimming removed 4 bases from V and 7 bases from J; junction bases left unmatched: 10. The CDR3 contains 14 residues.